Below, 6 T cell receptor beta chains from the same sample are listed, as sequenced in a study of cytomegalovirus exposure and HLA in healthy donors. It was with 60 Vbeta and 13 Jbeta primers that the PCR ran. The method was immunoSEQ multiplex PCR; TCRdb's version includes in-frame clones alone and lacks a portion of them. This sample has under 200,000 clones, with about 76% found just once. Sequencing used PBMCs. All receptors derive from a woman in her thirties or forties in good health and CMV-seropositive.

This clone showed up just once. V usage is TRBV5-1 and J usage is TRBJ2-2; the match to TRBD1 covers 9 bases. V gave up 4 bases and J gave up 2 bases; unmatched junction bases: 9. This CDR3 has 17 amino acids. CDR1 is SGHRS and CDR2 is YFSETQ in the germline V gene. CDR3 coding DNA: TGCGCCAGCAGCCCCGGACAGGGGTTAATTAACACCGGGGAGCTGTTTTTT. Protein product: CASSPGQGLINTGELFF. Using reference TRBV5-1 and TRBJ2-2 for the parts outside the CDR3, the full variable domain is KAGVTQTPRYLIKTRGQQVTLSCSPISGHRSVSWYQQTPGQGLQFLFEYFSETQRNKGNFPGRFSGRQFSNSRSEMNVSTLELGDSALYLCASSPGQGLINTGELFFGEGSRLTVL.

The chain couples TRBV10-3 to TRBJ2-7, with a weak D call TRBD1 (7 bases). The germline CDR1 and CDR2 sequences are ENHRY and SYGVKD. Trimming removed 7 bases at V and 7 bases at J, with 17 bases between. This CDR3 is 13 amino acids long. This CDR3 is CAITQEGAREQYF. In DNA form, the CDR3 reads TGTGCCATCACCCAGGAGGGGGCAAGAGAGCAGTACTTC.

On this clone itself: Mismatch with germline at one junction end may stem from a read error. This chain uses TRBV7-9 with TRBJ1-1, with D hard to call. In germline, CDR1 is SEHNR, CDR2 FQNEAQ (reference sequence). The CDR3 covers 12 residues. CDR3 nucleotide sequence: TGTTCCAGCAGCAACGGGAACACTGAAGCTTTCTTT. Translated, it gives CSSSNGNTEAFF. The full variable domain, with the rest looked up from reference TRBV7-9 and TRBJ1-1, is DTGVSQNPRHKITKRGQNVTFRCDPISEHNRLYWYRQTLGQGPEFLTYFQNEAQLEKSRLLSDRFSAERPKGSFSTLEIQRTEQGDSAMYLCSSSNGNTEAFFGQGTRLTVV.

The J gene is TRBJ2-5, the V gene TRBV5-1, with 7 bases lining up with TRBD1. With V trimmed by 1 base and J by 1 base, 10 bases remained unmatched. The V gene's germline CDR1 is SGHRS and CDR2 YFSETQ. The CDR3 is made up of 17 amino acids. This CDR3 is CASSLLIQGVGQETQYF. The CDR3 DNA reads TGCGCCAGCAGCTTGTTAATTCAGGGGGTTGGCCAAGAGACCCAGTACTTC.

The chain joins TRBV7-9 to TRBJ2-1, with TRBD1 identical over 9 bases. V lost 6 bases to trimming and J lost 6 bases; unmatched junction nucleotides: 3. The CDR3 consists of 13 residues. Germline V gives CDR1 SEHNR, CDR2 FQNEAQ (reference sequence). As DNA, the CDR3 is TGTGCCAGCAGGGGGACAGGGCGCAATGAGCAGTTCTTC. Its protein product is CASRGTGRNEQFF.

V and J are TRBV29-1 and TRBJ2-5; D possibly corresponds to TRBD1 (6 bases). Trimming shortened V by 4 bases and J by 4 bases, and 13 bases separated the two germline ends. The CDR3 covers 13 residues. CDR1 is SQVTM and CDR2 is ANQGSEA in the germline V gene. The CDR3 is CSVAPSGVETQYF. The CDR3 DNA reads TGCAGCGTTGCACCCTCAGGGGTAGAGACCCAGTACTTC.